Listed here are 13 T cell receptor beta chains from one sample, sequenced in a study of cytomegalovirus exposure and HLA in healthy donors. The PCR had 60 Vbeta and 13 Jbeta primers. Some clones are missing from TCRdb's copy, which holds only in-frame ones; the method was immunoSEQ multiplex PCR. The sample holds 100,000 or so clones; roughly 78% are singletons and the top ten take around 4.6%. The sample comprised PBMCs. Receptors were obtained from a middle-aged woman in good health and CMV-seropositive.

This clone was observed a single time. The rearrangement uses TRBV11-3 and TRBJ2-5; D possibly corresponds to TRBD2 (5 bases). Germline CDR1 SGHNT, CDR2 YENEEA. This CDR3 comprises 13 residues. Trimming stripped 5 bases from V and 2 bases from J, with 9 bases between. The CDR3 DNA reads as TGTGCCAGCAGCGCTAGCAATCAAGAGACCCAGTACTTC. Amino acids: CASSASNQETQYF.

A few counts support this clone. This rearrangement joins TRBV28 to TRBJ1-1; 8 bases are a match to TRBD1. The junction had 13 bases not matched to a gene; V was cut back by 6 bases and J by 7 bases. The CDR3 is 15 amino acids. Germline CDR1 MDHEN, CDR2 SYDVKM. This CDR3 reads CASSPTPTGENEAFF. CDR3 bases: TGTGCCAGCAGCCCGACCCCGACAGGGGAGAATGAAGCTTTCTTT.

DNA for the CDR3: TGCGCCAGCAGCTTGGACAGGGCCTCCTACGAGCAGTACTTC. Amino acid sequence: CASSLDRASYEQYF. The chain joins TRBV5-1 to TRBJ2-7; maybe TRBD1 (6 bases). CDR3 length: 14 residues. Germline V CDR1 and CDR2: SGHRS, YFSETQ. V was cut by 0 bases and J by 0 bases, with 7 bases left in between.

This clone turned up a few times. The chain couples TRBV6-6 to TRBJ1-1; D unresolved. V was clipped by 10 bases and J by 6 bases, with 15 bases between them. CDR3 length: 12 residues. Germline CDR1 and CDR2: MNHNY and SVGAGI (reference sequence). The CDR3 sequence is CATGDVGAEAFF. DNA for the CDR3: TGTGCCACCGGGGATGTTGGGGCTGAAGCTTTCTTT.

The chain employs TRBV9 and TRBJ2-1, with 8 positions matching TRBD1. V trimming: 0 bases; J trimming: 6 bases; junction bases outside the gene matches: 11. Germline V lookup: CDR1 SGDLS, CDR2 YYNGEE. This CDR3 spans 17 amino acids. In DNA, the CDR3 is TGTGCCAGCAGCGTAGCGGGACAGGTGTCTTCCGGCAATGAGCAGTTCTTC. Protein product: CASSVAGQVSSGNEQFF.

The CDR3, as DNA: TGTGCCAGCAGTGGGGTAGCGGGCCGTCGTAATGAGCAGTTCTTC. Translated: CASSGVAGRRNEQFF. The chain combines TRBV27 with TRBJ2-1; 7 bases are a match to TRBD2. The germline gives CDR1 MNHEY, CDR2 SMNVEV (reference sequence). CDR3 length: 15 amino acids. V lost 5 bases and J lost 7; bases outside the gene matches: 11.

The chain has TRBV19 and TRBJ2-1, with 12 bases identical to TRBD2. CDR1 is LNHDA and CDR2 is SQIVND in the germline V gene (reference sequence). The CDR3 consists of 18 residues. The junction had 13 bases not matched to a gene; V was cut back by 5 bases and J by 5 bases. CDR3 nucleotide sequence: TGTGCCAGTAGTCAATCCCGCCTTCTAGCGGGAGGGCACAATGAGCAGTTCTTC. This encodes CASSQSRLLAGGHNEQFF.

This chain uses TRBV9 with TRBJ2-1, with 8 bases that match TRBD2. The CDR3 sequence is 13 residues long. Trimming at V came to 0 bases and at J to 9 bases, leaving 2 bases not matched to a gene. Germline lookup yields CDR1 SGDLS and CDR2 YYNGEE. The CDR3 coding sequence is TGTGCCAGCAGCGTAGATGGGACTAGTGAGCAGTTCTTC. This codes for CASSVDGTSEQFF.

The chain has TRBV7-2 and TRBJ2-3; D not resolved. V was trimmed by 3 bases and J by 3 bases, leaving 4 bases between them. This CDR3 has 12 amino acids. Looked up from germline, CDR1 is SGHTA and CDR2 is FQGNSA. The CDR3 DNA reads as TGTGCCAGCAGCTTTAGTACAGATACGCAGTATTTT. Its protein product is CASSFSTDTQYF.

The chain carries TRBV5-1 and TRBJ1-1, with D tentatively TRBD1 (6 bases). This CDR3 region has 14 residues. Germline loops: CDR1 SGHRS, CDR2 YFSETQ. Trimming stripped 3 bases from V and 0 bases from J, with 9 bases between. Here the CDR3 reads CASSSRDMNTEAFF. In nucleotides, the CDR3 is TGCGCCAGCAGCTCTCGGGACATGAACACTGAAGCTTTCTTT.

The V and J genes are TRBV4-2 and TRBJ2-7, with TRBD2 as a possible D gene (5 bases). CDR3 length: 15 amino acids. CDR1 and CDR2 (germline): LGHNA, YNFKEQ. Trimming left V 0 bases short and J 3 bases short, with 12 bases between. This chain's CDR3 is CASSQESGILYEQYF. The CDR3 DNA sequence: TGTGCCAGCAGCCAAGAATCGGGGATCCTCTACGAGCAGTACTTC.

The chain has TRBV27 and TRBJ2-7; 9 bases match TRBD2. With 6 bases clipped from V and 0 bases from J, the junction kept 3 bases outside the gene matches. Germline V lookup: CDR1 MNHEY, CDR2 SMNVEV (reference sequence). The CDR3 loop spans 14 amino acids. The DNA for the CDR3 is TGTGCCAGCAGCATTAGCGGGAGCTCCTACGAGCAGTACTTC. Protein: CASSISGSSYEQYF.

The chain couples TRBV18 to TRBJ1-1; 10 bases map to TRBD1. The CDR3 loop spans 15 amino acids. V was pared by 6 bases and J by 5 bases, with 9 bases of the junction left unmatched. Per the germline V gene, CDR1 is KGHSH and CDR2 is LQKENI. The CDR3 DNA reads TGTGCCAGCTCCCCCGGGACAGGGGCGGATACTGAAGCTTTCTTT. Protein: CASSPGTGADTEAFF.